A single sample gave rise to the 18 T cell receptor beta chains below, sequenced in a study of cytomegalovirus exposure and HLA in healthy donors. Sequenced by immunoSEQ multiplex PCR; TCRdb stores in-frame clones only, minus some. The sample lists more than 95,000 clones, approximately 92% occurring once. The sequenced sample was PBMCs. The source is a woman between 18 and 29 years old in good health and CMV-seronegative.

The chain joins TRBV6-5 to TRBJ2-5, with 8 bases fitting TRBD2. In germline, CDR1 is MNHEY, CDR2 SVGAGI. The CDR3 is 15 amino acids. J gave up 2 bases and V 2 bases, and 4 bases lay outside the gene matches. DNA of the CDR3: TGTGCCAGCAGTTACGGCGGGAGGTCGCAAGAGACCCAGTACTTC. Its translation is CASSYGGRSQETQYF.

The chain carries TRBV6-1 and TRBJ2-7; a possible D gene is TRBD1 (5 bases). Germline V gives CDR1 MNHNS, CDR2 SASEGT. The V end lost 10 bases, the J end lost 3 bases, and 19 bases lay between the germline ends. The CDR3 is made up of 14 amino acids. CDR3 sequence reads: CAIKGTGLSYEQYV. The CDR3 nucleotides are TGTGCCATCAAGGGAACAGGCTTAAGCTACGAGCAGTACGTC.

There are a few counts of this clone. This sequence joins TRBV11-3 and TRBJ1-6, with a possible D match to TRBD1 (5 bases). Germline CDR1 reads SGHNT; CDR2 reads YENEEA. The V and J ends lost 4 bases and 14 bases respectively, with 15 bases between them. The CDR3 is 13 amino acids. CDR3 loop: CASSSFQGSTLHF. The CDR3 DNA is TGTGCCAGCAGCTCGTTCCAGGGATCGACCCTCCACTTT.

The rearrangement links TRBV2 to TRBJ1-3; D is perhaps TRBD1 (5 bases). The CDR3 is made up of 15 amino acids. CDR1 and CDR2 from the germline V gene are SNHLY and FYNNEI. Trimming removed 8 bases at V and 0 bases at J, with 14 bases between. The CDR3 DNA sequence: TGTGCCAGCGGGCGCCAGGGCGGCTCTGGAAACACCATATATTTT. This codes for CASGRQGGSGNTIYF.

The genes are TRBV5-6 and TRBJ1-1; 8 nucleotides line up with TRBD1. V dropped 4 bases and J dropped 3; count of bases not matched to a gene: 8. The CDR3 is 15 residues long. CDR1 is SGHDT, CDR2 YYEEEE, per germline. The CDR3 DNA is TGTGCCAGCAGCGCCGGACAGGGTTGGTACACTGAAGCTTTCTTT. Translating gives CASSAGQGWYTEAFF.

The DNA for the CDR3 is TGTGCCAGCAGTGAAAGGGGTGACACTGAAGCTTTCTTT. This gives the protein CASSERGDTEAFF. The chain joins TRBV6-1 to TRBJ1-1; TRBD1 is a possible D gene (5 bases). Germline loops: CDR1 MNHNS, CDR2 SASEGT. V was shortened by 2 bases and J by 3 bases, with 7 bases between the two germline ends. CDR3 length: 13 residues.

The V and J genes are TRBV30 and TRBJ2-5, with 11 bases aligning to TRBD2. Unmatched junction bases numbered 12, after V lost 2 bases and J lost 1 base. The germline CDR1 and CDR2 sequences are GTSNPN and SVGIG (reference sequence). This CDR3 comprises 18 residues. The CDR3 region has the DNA TGTGCCTGGAGTCGAACGGGACTAGCGGTAAAATCCCAAGAGACCCAGTACTTC. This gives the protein CAWSRTGLAVKSQETQYF.

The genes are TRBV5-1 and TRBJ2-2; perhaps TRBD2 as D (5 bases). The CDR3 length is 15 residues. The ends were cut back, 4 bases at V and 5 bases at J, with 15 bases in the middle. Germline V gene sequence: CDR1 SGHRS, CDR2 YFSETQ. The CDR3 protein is CASSLESGVTGELFF. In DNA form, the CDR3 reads TGCGCCAGCAGCCTGGAATCCGGGGTTACCGGGGAGCTGTTTTTT.

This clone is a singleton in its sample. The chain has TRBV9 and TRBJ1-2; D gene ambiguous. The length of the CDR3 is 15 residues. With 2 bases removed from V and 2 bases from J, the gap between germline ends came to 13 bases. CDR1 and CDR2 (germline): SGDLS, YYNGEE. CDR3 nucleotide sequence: TGTGCCAGCAGCGTGGCTCGTTTTTCGAACTATGGCTACACCTTC. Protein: CASSVARFSNYGYTF.

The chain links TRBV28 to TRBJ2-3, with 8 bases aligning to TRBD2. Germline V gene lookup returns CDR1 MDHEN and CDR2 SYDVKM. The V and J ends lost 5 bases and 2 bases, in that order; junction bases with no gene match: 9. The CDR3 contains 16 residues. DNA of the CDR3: TGTGCCAGCAGTCGAAGACTAGCGCTAGTCACAGATACGCAGTATTTT. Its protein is CASSRRLALVTDTQYF.

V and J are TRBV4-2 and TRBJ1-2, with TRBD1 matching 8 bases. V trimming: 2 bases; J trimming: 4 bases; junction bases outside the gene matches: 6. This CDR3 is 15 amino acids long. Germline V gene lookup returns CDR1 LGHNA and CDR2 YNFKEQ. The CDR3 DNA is TGTGCCAGCAGCCAACGGGACAGGAACATCTATGGCTACACCTTC. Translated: CASSQRDRNIYGYTF.

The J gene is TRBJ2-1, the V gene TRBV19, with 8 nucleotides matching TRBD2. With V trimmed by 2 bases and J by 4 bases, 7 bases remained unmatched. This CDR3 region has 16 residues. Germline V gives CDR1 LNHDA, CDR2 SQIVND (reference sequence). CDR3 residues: CASSISAGDLYNEQFF. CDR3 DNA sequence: TGTGCCAGTAGTATATCAGCGGGGGACCTTTACAATGAGCAGTTCTTC.

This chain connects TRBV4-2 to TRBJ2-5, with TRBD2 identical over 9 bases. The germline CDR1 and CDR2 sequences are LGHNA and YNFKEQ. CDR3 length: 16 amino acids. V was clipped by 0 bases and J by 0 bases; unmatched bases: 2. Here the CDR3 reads CASSQETSGHQETQYF. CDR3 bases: TGTGCCAGCAGCCAAGAAACTAGCGGGCACCAAGAGACCCAGTACTTC.

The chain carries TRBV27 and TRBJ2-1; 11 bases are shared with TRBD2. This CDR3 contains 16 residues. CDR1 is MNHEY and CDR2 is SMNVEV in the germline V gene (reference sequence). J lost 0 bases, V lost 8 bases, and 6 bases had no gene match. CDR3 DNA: TGTGCCAGCGGGACTAGCGGAGGGAGCTCCTACAATGAGCAGTTCTTC. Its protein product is CASGTSGGSSYNEQFF.

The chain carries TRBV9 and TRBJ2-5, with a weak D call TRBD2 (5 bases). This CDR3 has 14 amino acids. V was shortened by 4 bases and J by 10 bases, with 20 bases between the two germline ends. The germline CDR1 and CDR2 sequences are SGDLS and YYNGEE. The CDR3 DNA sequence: TGTGCCAGCAGCCCCTCGAGGGCCGGCGGAAGCCAGTACTTC. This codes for CASSPSRAGGSQYF.

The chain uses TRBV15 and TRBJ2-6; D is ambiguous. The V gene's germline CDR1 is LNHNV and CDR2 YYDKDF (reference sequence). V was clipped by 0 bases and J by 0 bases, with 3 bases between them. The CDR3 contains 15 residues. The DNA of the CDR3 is TGTGCCACCAGCAGAGACCGCTCTGGGGCCAACGTCCTGACTTTC. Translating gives CATSRDRSGANVLTF.

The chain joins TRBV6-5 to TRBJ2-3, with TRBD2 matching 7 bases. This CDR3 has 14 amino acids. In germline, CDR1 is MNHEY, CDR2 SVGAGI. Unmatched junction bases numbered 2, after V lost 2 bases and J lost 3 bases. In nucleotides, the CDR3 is TGTGCCAGCAGTTACGGACTAGTTACAGATACGCAGTATTTT. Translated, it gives CASSYGLVTDTQYF.

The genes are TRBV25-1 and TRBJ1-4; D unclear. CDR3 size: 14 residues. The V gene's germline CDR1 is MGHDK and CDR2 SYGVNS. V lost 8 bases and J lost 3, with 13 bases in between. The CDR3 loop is CASFGRMPNEKLFF. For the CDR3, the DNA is TGTGCCAGCTTTGGGAGGATGCCTAATGAAAAACTGTTTTTT.